The present T cell receptor beta chain was sequenced within a study of T cells after posttransplantation cyclophosphamide. General observations from the study: Donor CD8+ memory clones often dominated recipient blood repertoires at later times. After PTCy, TRB diversity resembled that of CNI/methotrexate controls. Blood and skin or GI T cell repertoires showed limited TRB overlap.

TCRdb's table, derived via immunoSEQ multiplex PCR, lists solely in-frame clones and lacks some. The data show 25,000 or so clones, approximately 85% seen once. This clone was detected once. The antigen remains unidentified. CDR3 length: 16 residues. V lost 5 bases, J lost 3 bases, and 13 bases stayed unmatched. Germline CDR1 SGHAT, CDR2 FQNNGV. This receptor was identified in an older woman with a blood cancer, CMV-positive, and with a related stem cell donor. The chain uses TRBV11-2 and TRBJ2-7; 7 nucleotides match TRBD2. Sequencing was carried out using PBMCs. CDR3 sequence reads: CASSINLAEENYEQYF. CDR3 sequence (DNA): TGTGCCAGCAGCATAAACCTAGCGGAGGAAAACTACGAGCAGTACTTC.